This T cell receptor (beta chain) was found in a study of OX40 agonist ivuxolimab in advanced cancers. Study summary: Three individuals attained partial responses, comprising one hepatocellular carcinoma case and two cutaneous melanoma cases.

Only in-frame clones appear in the TCRdb table, and some are missing; sequencing was by immunoSEQ multiplex PCR. Seen here are over 75,000 clones, about 90% observed once, and the top ten hold roughly 1.1%. Trimming removed 0 bases from V and 5 bases from J, with 13 bases in between. CDR3 size: 15 residues. In germline, CDR1 is MNHEY, CDR2 SVGAGI. In the case of this clone: The antigen is not known.

Findings and limits, study-wide: The average count of expanded clones was higher among CD8+ T cells than among CD4+.

Sample: CD4+ or CD8+ T cells sorted from blood, taken in a trial of the OX40 agonist ivuxolimab. J is TRBJ1-2 and V is TRBV6-5; no clear D. The TCR was taken from an adult with an advanced solid tumor such as melanoma, head and neck, liver or kidney cancer. The CDR3 nucleotides are TGTGCCAGCAGTTACTCGTCCGACGGAAGATATGGCTACACCTTC. It yields the protein CASSYSSDGRYGYTF.